Listed here are 16 T cell receptor beta chains from one sample, sequenced in a study of blood T cell repertoires in COVID-19. Here immunoSEQ multiplex PCR was the method, and the copy in TCRdb shows in-frame clones only, minus some. The top ten clones hold roughly 5% of a sample with about 210,000 clones, 70% to 90% of them seen once. Material for sequencing was peripheral blood. The receptors derive from a woman aged 40 to 50 with acute or convalescent COVID-19.

CDR3: CASSQVQGRGEAFF. In DNA form, the CDR3 reads TGTGCCAGCAGCCAAGTTCAGGGAAGGGGTGAAGCTTTCTTT. The V call is TRBV3-1 (or the pseudogene TRBV3-2), the J call TRBJ1-1; weak D call: TRBD1 (5 bases). The germline V gene encodes CDR1 LGHDT and CDR2 YNNKEL (reference sequence). Trimming took 1 base from V and 7 from J, leaving 13 bases between them. The CDR3 is made up of 14 amino acids.

The rearrangement joins TRBV5-1 to TRBJ1-1; 10 bases map to TRBD1. Germline V lookup: CDR1 SGHRS, CDR2 YFSETQ. The CDR3 runs 14 residues. Trimming cost V 0 bases and J 4 bases; bases outside gene matches: 0. This chain's CDR3 is CASSLGTGGTEAFF. In DNA, the CDR3 is TGCGCCAGCAGCTTGGGGACAGGGGGCACTGAAGCTTTCTTT.

The chain is built from TRBV19 and TRBJ2-2, with 11 bases aligning to TRBD2. The CDR3 spans 16 residues. Looked up from germline, CDR1 is LNHDA and CDR2 is SQIVND (reference sequence). The V and J ends lost 1 base and 4 bases, in that order; junction bases with no gene match: 2. The CDR3 DNA sequence: TGTGCCAGTAGTATAGGTACTAGCGGGAGCACCGGGGAGCTGTTTTTT. This codes for CASSIGTSGSTGELFF.

The chain uses TRBV30 and TRBJ2-1, with TRBD2 identical over 9 bases. The CDR3 covers 14 residues. Germline assignment: CDR1 GTSNPN and CDR2 SVGIG (reference sequence). V lost 2 bases and J lost 8; bases outside the gene matches: 7. The CDR3: CAWSTGTSWDEQFF. The DNA for the CDR3 is TGTGCCTGGAGTACCGGGACTAGCTGGGATGAGCAGTTCTTC.

The V and J genes are TRBV27 and TRBJ1-2, with 8 bases identical to TRBD1. The CDR3 runs 15 residues. J gave up 4 bases and V 5 bases, and 9 bases lay outside the gene matches. Germline assignment: CDR1 MNHEY and CDR2 SMNVEV (reference sequence). As DNA, the CDR3 is TGTGCCAGCAGTCAGGGGACAGGAGTAGGCTATGGCTACACCTTC. This codes for CASSQGTGVGYGYTF.

V gene TRBV6-5 combines with J gene TRBJ1-5; tentative D call: TRBD1 (5 bases). The CDR3 contains 15 residues. Germline V CDR1 and CDR2: MNHEY, SVGAGI. The ends were cut back, 3 bases at V and 4 bases at J, with 13 bases in the middle. CDR3: CASSYGLGVNQPQHF. The CDR3 DNA is TGTGCCAGCAGTTATGGGTTAGGGGTAAATCAGCCCCAGCATTTT.

The chain joins TRBV19 to TRBJ1-5; D is unresolved. The germline V gene encodes CDR1 LNHDA and CDR2 SQIVND (reference sequence). The ends were cut back, 0 bases at V and 0 bases at J, with 12 bases in the middle. The CDR3 has 17 amino acids. This CDR3 is CASSIDPLQYSNQPQHF. In nucleotides, the CDR3 is TGTGCCAGTAGTATAGACCCTTTACAGTATAGCAATCAGCCCCAGCATTTT.

The V and J genes are TRBV18 and TRBJ1-4; a weak D match, TRBD1 (5 bases). The length of the CDR3 is 15 residues. Germline loops: CDR1 KGHSH, CDR2 LQKENI. Trimming stripped 5 bases from V and 5 bases from J, with 15 bases between. The CDR3 reads CASSNDRNSNEKLFF. The CDR3 nucleotides are TGTGCCAGCTCAAACGACAGAAATTCGAATGAAAAACTGTTTTTT. Full variable domain (remainder filled in from reference TRBV18 and TRBJ1-4): NAGVMQNPRHLVRRRGQEARLRCSPMKGHSHVYWYRQLPEEGLKFMVYLQKENIIDESGMPKERFSAEFPKEGPSILRIQQVVRGDSAAYFCASSNDRNSNEKLFFGSGTQLSVL.

The rearrangement links TRBV2 to TRBJ1-1; D gene unclear. Trimming stripped 6 bases from V and 5 bases from J, with 7 bases between. The CDR3 is made up of 11 amino acids. Germline V gene lookup returns CDR1 SNHLY and CDR2 FYNNEI. Here the CDR3 reads CASRPGTEAFF. The CDR3 nucleotides are TGTGCCAGCAGGCCGGGGACTGAAGCTTTCTTT.

V is TRBV30 and J is TRBJ2-1; possible D gene TRBD1, 6 bases. The germline V gene encodes CDR1 GTSNPN and CDR2 SVGIG (reference sequence). V lost 4 bases to trimming and J lost 9 bases, with 13 bases between them. CDR3 length equals 12 residues. CDR3 in DNA: TGTGCCTGGACAGGGGTAGGGGGTGAGCAGTTCTTC. This encodes CAWTGVGGEQFF.

This clone appeared a few times. V usage is TRBV5-5 and J usage is TRBJ1-5; D possibly corresponds to TRBD1 (5 bases). Germline assignment: CDR1 SGHKS and CDR2 YYEKEE (reference sequence). The V and J ends lost 2 bases and 0 bases respectively, with 18 bases between them. This CDR3 is 18 amino acids long. The CDR3, as DNA: TGTGCCAGCAGCTTTCAGCCAGGGTCCGGTTATAGCAATCAGCCCCAGCATTTT. Amino acids: CASSFQPGSGYSNQPQHF. The full variable domain, in which reference TRBV5-5 and TRBJ1-5 provide the parts outside the CDR3, is DAGVTQSPTHLIKTRGQQVTLRCSPISGHKSVSWYQQVLGQGPQFIFQYYEKEERGRGNFPDRFSARQFPNYSSELNVNALLLGDSALYLCASSFQPGSGYSNQPQHFGDGTRLSIL.

The V and J genes are TRBV30 and TRBJ2-5, with D possibly matching TRBD1 (6 bases). Trimming removed 0 bases from V and 0 bases from J, with 11 bases in between. Germline V gives CDR1 GTSNPN, CDR2 SVGIG (reference sequence). This CDR3 spans 15 amino acids. CDR3: CAWSVQGRYQETQYF. Written as DNA, the CDR3 is TGTGCCTGGAGTGTACAGGGACGGTACCAAGAGACCCAGTACTTC.

This chain connects TRBV27 to TRBJ2-2; TRBD2 aligns across 8 bases. Trimming at V came to 1 base and at J to 5 bases, leaving 9 bases not matched to a gene. The CDR3 covers 17 residues. Germline CDR1 MNHEY, CDR2 SMNVEV (reference sequence). The CDR3 sequence is CASSLLWAGGKTGELFF. The DNA for the CDR3 is TGTGCCAGCAGTTTATTATGGGCGGGGGGCAAAACCGGGGAGCTGTTTTTT.

This chain links TRBV7-6 with TRBJ1-3, with TRBD1 matching 8 bases. V dropped 4 bases and J dropped 2; count of bases not matched to a gene: 7. The CDR3 length is 16 residues. Germline CDR1 reads SGHVS; CDR2 reads FNYEAQ. The CDR3 spells CASSSQAGGTGNTIYF. DNA for the CDR3: TGTGCCAGCAGCTCTCAGGCAGGGGGCACTGGAAACACCATATATTTT.

This rearrangement joins TRBV29-1 to TRBJ1-2; possible D gene TRBD1, 6 bases. The CDR3 runs to 13 residues. Germline V gene data show CDR1 as SQVTM and CDR2 as ANQGSEA. Trimming took off 2 bases at V and 5 bases at J, with 12 bases between the two ends. CDR3 sequence: CSVEQGYKYGYTF. For the CDR3, the DNA is TGCAGCGTTGAACAGGGGTATAAGTATGGCTACACCTTC.

This rearrangement joins TRBV9 to TRBJ2-1; TRBD1 matches 10 bases. This CDR3 contains 16 residues. Germline V CDR1 and CDR2: SGDLS, YYNGEE. Losses at the gene ends were 4 bases for V and 6 bases for J; bases not matched to a gene: 10. The CDR3 reads CASSSVGDRGSNEQFF. The CDR3 DNA follows: TGTGCCAGCAGCAGCGTGGGGGACAGGGGTTCCAATGAGCAGTTCTTC.